The 29 T cell receptor beta chains presented below share a single source sample, sequenced in a study of CD8+CD57+ T cells in acquired aplastic anemia. Genomic DNA, serving as template, underwent TCR beta VDJ and CDR3 profiling. Each CDR3 protein is one row after TCRdb ran MiXCR on the reads. The table records a few hundred thousand distinct CDR3 sequences, 45% to 70% of them present only once. Sequences were obtained from sorted CD4+, CD8+, or CD8+CD57+ T cells (not recorded which) from PBMCs. These receptor sequences come from a human donor with severe aplastic anemia or a healthy control (not recorded which).

The chain carries TRBV20-1 and TRBJ2-3, with TRBD1 identical over 8 bases. The V gene end was trimmed by 5 bases and the J gene end by 0 bases; junction bases not matched to a gene: 4. Germline V CDR1 and CDR2: DFQATT, SNEGSKA (reference sequence). The CDR3 is 14 amino acids. The CDR3 bases are TGCAGTGCTCTGGACAGGGCAAGCACAGATACGCAGTATTTT. This encodes CSALDRASTDTQYF.

This clonotype was observed once. The chain has TRBV19 and TRBJ1-2; D perhaps matches TRBD1 (5 bases). Germline lookup yields CDR1 LNHDA and CDR2 SQIVND (reference sequence). The CDR3 spans 15 residues. V gave up 4 bases and J gave up 7 bases, with 19 bases separating them. The CDR3, as DNA: TGTGCCAGTAGTAAACAAAGTCCAGGGTTCGCTGGCTACACCTTC. This gives the protein CASSKQSPGFAGYTF.

This clonotype showed up many times. This rearrangement joins TRBV5-1 to TRBJ2-3; D call uncertain. With 1 base removed from V and 2 bases from J, the gap between germline ends came to 11 bases. Germline CDR1 is SGHRS and CDR2 is YFSETQ. The CDR3 length is 15 residues. The CDR3 DNA reads as TGCGCCAGCAGCTTGAGAAGGGTACCCACAGATACGCAGTATTTT. The encoded protein is CASSLRRVPTDTQYF.

This chain uses TRBV20-1 with TRBJ1-2; TRBD1 aligns across 7 bases. Germline loops: CDR1 DFQATT, CDR2 SNEGSKA (reference sequence). The J segment lost 7 bases and the V segment lost 1 base, leaving 9 bases of the junction unmatched. This CDR3 is built from 14 residues. This CDR3 reads CSARGTMGDSGYTF. The CDR3 region has the DNA TGCAGTGCTAGAGGGACGATGGGGGACAGTGGCTACACCTTC.

The chain is built from TRBV19 and TRBJ2-2; D tentatively reads TRBD1 or TRBD2 (5 bases each). Germline CDR1 LNHDA, CDR2 SQIVND (reference sequence). The CDR3 covers 15 residues. Trimming took 4 bases from V and 8 from J, leaving 17 bases between them. This chain's CDR3 is CASSRVGTAPGELFF. The CDR3 coding sequence is TGTGCCAGTAGTAGGGTAGGGACGGCCCCAGGGGAGCTGTTTTTT.

This clonotype was seen only a few times. The genes are TRBV30 and TRBJ2-2, with TRBD2 identical over 7 bases. The CDR3 is 14 amino acids. V lost 2 bases and J lost 7; bases outside the gene matches: 7. The V gene's germline CDR1 is GTSNPN and CDR2 SVGIG (reference sequence). The CDR3 DNA is TGTGCCTGGAGTCTCAACGGGGGGAGCGGGGAGCTGTTTTTT. The encoded protein is CAWSLNGGSGELFF.

The rearrangement uses TRBV5-1 and TRBJ2-3; either TRBD1 or TRBD2 may fit D (5 bases each). Germline CDR1 SGHRS, CDR2 YFSETQ. The CDR3 covers 13 residues. V was trimmed by 8 bases and J by 2 bases, leaving 12 bases between them. CDR3 DNA sequence: TGCGCCAGTTCGACCGGGGCCACAGATACGCAGTATTTT. Protein product: CASSTGATDTQYF.

The chain employs TRBV18 and TRBJ1-2; D gene ambiguous. Germline V gene lookup returns CDR1 KGHSH and CDR2 LQKENI. The length of the CDR3 is 15 residues. V was clipped by 5 bases and J by 6 bases, with 19 bases between them. This CDR3 reads CASSTRFEGGDGYTF. DNA for the CDR3: TGTGCCAGCTCAACTCGTTTTGAGGGTGGAGATGGCTACACCTTC. Complete variable domain (other parts from reference TRBV18 and TRBJ1-2): NAGVMQNPRHLVRRRGQEARLRCSPMKGHSHVYWYRQLPEEGLKFMVYLQKENIIDESGMPKERFSAEFPKEGPSILRIQQVVRGDSAAYFCASSTRFEGGDGYTFGSGTRLTVV.

The rearrangement joins TRBV2 to TRBJ2-1; 10 nucleotides line up with TRBD2. The CDR3 length is 15 residues. V was clipped by 8 bases and J by 0 bases; unmatched bases: 4. From germline, CDR1 is SNHLY and CDR2 FYNNEI. As DNA, the CDR3 is TGTGCCAGCTCCGGACTAGCGGACTCCTACAATGAGCAGTTCTTC. Protein product: CASSGLADSYNEQFF. Variable domain in full (rest from reference TRBV2 and TRBJ2-1): EPEVTQTPSHQVTQMGQEVILRCVPISNHLYFYWYRQILGQKVEFLVSFYNNEISEKSEIFDDQFSVERPDGSNFTLKIRSTKLEDSAMYFCASSGLADSYNEQFFGPGTRLTVL.

In DNA, the CDR3 is TGTGCCACCAGCAGAGATCTGCAGGGGAGCTCCTATAATTCACCCCTCCACTTT. This encodes CATSRDLQGSSYNSPLHF. V and J are TRBV15 and TRBJ1-6, with a tentative D call TRBD1 (6 bases). In germline, CDR1 is LNHNV, CDR2 YYDKDF (reference sequence). V was cut by 0 bases and J by 0 bases, with 12 bases left in between. The CDR3 spans 18 residues.

This clonotype was seen at least ten times. The chain uses TRBV7-9 and TRBJ2-2; TRBD2 matches 10 bases. The CDR3 covers 16 residues. The V gene's germline CDR1 is SEHNR and CDR2 FQNEAQ (reference sequence). V was pared by 5 bases and J by 3 bases, with 6 bases of the junction left unmatched. DNA of the CDR3: TGTGCCAGCAGCCTCCTTGGACTAGCGGACACCGGGGAGCTGTTTTTT. This codes for CASSLLGLADTGELFF.

Only one count was recorded for this clonotype. The chain combines TRBV5-6 with TRBJ2-7; D not certain. The ends were cut back, 3 bases at V and 6 bases at J, with 16 bases in the middle. The germline gives CDR1 SGHDT, CDR2 YYEEEE. The CDR3 has 14 amino acids. The CDR3 loop is CASSSRVGPSEQYF. CDR3 DNA sequence: TGTGCCAGCAGCTCCCGCGTAGGGCCCTCCGAGCAGTACTTC.

Worth noting for this clonotype: This may be a read error, as it is one base from a much larger clone. V and J are TRBV12-3 or TRBV12-4 and TRBJ2-2; D is perhaps TRBD1 (6 bases). This CDR3 spans 16 amino acids. V lost 2 bases and J lost 4, with 14 bases in between. The CDR3 coding sequence is TGTGCCAGCAGTTTATCCGTGGGGGCAGCCACCGGGGAGCTGTTTTTT. Protein product: CASSLSVGAATGELFF.

The chain recombines TRBV7-2 with TRBJ2-3; TRBD1 might be the D (5 bases). Germline V lookup: CDR1 SGHTA, CDR2 FQGNSA. The V end was cut by 2 bases, the J end by 1 base, with 13 bases between. CDR3 length equals 16 residues. CDR3 sequence: CASSLMSQGGTDTQYF. In nucleotides, the CDR3 is TGTGCCAGCAGCTTAATGTCGCAGGGTGGCACAGATACGCAGTATTTT. Full variable domain (missing parts from reference TRBV7-2 and TRBJ2-3): GAGVSQSPSNKVTEKGKDVELRCDPISGHTALYWYRQSLGQGLEFLIYFQGNSAPDKSGLPSDRFSAERTGGSVSTLTIQRTQQEDSAVYLCASSLMSQGGTDTQYFGPGTRLTVL.

There are many counts of this clonotype. This chain's CDR3 is CSANSVRGRGGYGYTF. The CDR3, as DNA: TGCAGTGCTAATTCGGTCAGGGGGCGGGGTGGCTATGGCTACACCTTC. The chain combines TRBV20-1 with TRBJ1-2; 8 nucleotides agree with TRBD1. CDR3 length equals 16 residues. V gave up 4 bases and J gave up 4 bases; unmatched junction bases: 14. Germline lookup yields CDR1 DFQATT and CDR2 SNEGSKA (reference sequence).

This clonotype is a singleton in its sample. No conserved phenylalanine or tryptophan ends this CDR3, so it is likely a read error. The chain carries TRBV5-5 and TRBJ1-2; 7 nucleotides line up with TRBD1. The CDR3 sequence is 12 residues long. The V gene end was trimmed by 4 bases and the J gene end by 7 bases; junction bases not matched to a gene: 4. Germline V gene sequence: CDR1 SGHKS, CDR2 YYEKEE (reference sequence). CDR3 nucleotides: TGTGCCAGCAGCACTCACAGGGGTGGCTACACCCTC. Protein: CASSTHRGGYTL.

This clonotype came up a few times. The chain combines TRBV7-8 with TRBJ1-5, with D possibly matching TRBD1 (6 bases). Germline-derived CDR1 and CDR2 are SGHVS and FQNEAQ. Deletions cut 4 bases from V and 0 bases from J, with 10 bases between. The CDR3 contains 15 residues. The CDR3 coding sequence is TGTGCCAGCAGCTCGACAGGTTATAGCAATCAGCCCCAGCATTTT. Translation gives CASSSTGYSNQPQHF.

The chain recombines TRBV15 with TRBJ2-7, with 7 positions matching TRBD1. The J segment lost 2 bases and the V segment lost 3 bases, leaving 4 bases of the junction unmatched. The CDR3 runs 14 residues. The germline CDR1 and CDR2 sequences are LNHNV and YYDKDF (reference sequence). Here the CDR3 reads CATSSTGATYEQYF. CDR3 nucleotides: TGTGCCACCAGCAGCACAGGGGCAACCTACGAGCAGTACTTC. The full variable domain, in which reference TRBV15 and TRBJ2-7 provide the parts outside the CDR3, is DAMVIQNPRYQVTQFGKPVTLSCSQTLNHNVMYWYQQKSSQAPKLLFHYYDKDFNNEADTPDNFQSRRPNTSFCFLDIRSPGLGDTAMYLCATSSTGATYEQYFGPGTRLTVT.

V usage is TRBV2 and J usage is TRBJ2-2, with 14 nucleotides matching TRBD2. CDR1 and CDR2 (germline): SNHLY, FYNNEI. The V segment lost 6 bases and the J segment 1 base; nucleotides outside the gene matches: 4. The CDR3 extends over 17 amino acids. CDR3 sequence (DNA): TGTGCCAGCAGGATGGGACTAGCGGGAGTGAACACCGGGGAGCTGTTTTTT. It yields the protein CASRMGLAGVNTGELFF. The complete variable domain, with remaining parts taken from reference TRBV2 and TRBJ2-2, reads EPEVTQTPSHQVTQMGQEVILRCVPISNHLYFYWYRQILGQKVEFLVSFYNNEISEKSEIFDDQFSVERPDGSNFTLKIRSTKLEDSAMYFCASRMGLAGVNTGELFFGEGSRLTVL.

V usage is TRBV12-3 or TRBV12-4 and J usage is TRBJ2-7; the match to TRBD1 covers 7 bases. Trimming took 6 bases from V and 0 from J; bases not matched to a gene: 8. The CDR3 is 15 residues long. The CDR3 nucleotides read TGTGCCAGCAGCGACAGGGCGGCCGTCTCCTACGAGCAGTACTTC. This codes for CASSDRAAVSYEQYF.

The chain employs TRBV5-1 and TRBJ2-7; D may be TRBD1 or TRBD2 (5 bases each). The CDR3 is made up of 15 amino acids. Deletions cut 0 bases from V and 0 bases from J, with 10 bases between. Germline CDR1 is SGHRS and CDR2 is YFSETQ. The CDR3 DNA reads TGCGCCAGCAGCTTGGCCGGGACCCTCTCCTACGAGCAGTACTTC. Translation: CASSLAGTLSYEQYF.

This clonotype was counted many times. The chain has TRBV18 and TRBJ2-7, with a possible D match to TRBD1 (6 bases). Trimming left V 2 bases short and J 2 bases short, with 10 bases between. The length of the CDR3 is 14 residues. Germline CDR1 is KGHSH and CDR2 is LQKENI. CDR3 loop: CASSPGTTTYEQYF. The CDR3, as DNA: TGTGCCAGCTCACCAGGGACAACAACCTACGAGCAGTACTTC.

The V call is TRBV7-2, the J call TRBJ2-7; 7 nucleotides line up with TRBD2. Germline loops: CDR1 SGHTA, CDR2 FQGNSA. The CDR3 extends over 14 amino acids. With 2 bases clipped from V and 3 bases from J, the junction kept 4 bases outside the gene matches. The CDR3 DNA reads as TGTGCCAGCAGCTTAACCGGGGGGAACTACGAGCAGTACTTC. It specifies CASSLTGGNYEQYF.

CDR3 nucleotides: TGTGCCAGCAGCTTAGCGCGACAGGGAGGGGAGCAGTTCTTC. Translating gives CASSLARQGGEQFF. The V and J genes are TRBV7-3 and TRBJ2-1; D may match TRBD1 or TRBD2 (7 bases each). Between the trimmed V and J ends, which lost 2 bases and 10 bases, there was a span of 15 bases. This CDR3 is built from 14 residues. Germline assignment: CDR1 SGHTA and CDR2 FQGTGA.

This clonotype was detected only once. The chain recombines TRBV9 with TRBJ1-1, with D perhaps TRBD1 (6 bases). Germline values: CDR1 SGDLS, CDR2 YYNGEE. The ends were cut back, 3 bases at V and 3 bases at J, with 12 bases in the middle. CDR3 length: 14 amino acids. DNA for the CDR3: TGTGCCAGCAGCGGACAGGAATACGACACTGAAGCTTTCTTT. Translating gives CASSGQEYDTEAFF.

This clonotype has a count of ten or more. The chain uses TRBV5-1 and TRBJ1-1; the D gene is possibly TRBD1 (5 bases). This CDR3 comprises 13 residues. Between the trimmed V and J ends, which lost 1 base and 3 bases, there was a span of 7 bases. CDR1 is SGHRS and CDR2 is YFSETQ in the germline V gene. Here the CDR3 reads CASSLQGDTEAFF. CDR3 nucleotide sequence: TGCGCCAGCAGCTTGCAGGGTGACACTGAAGCTTTCTTT.

The rearrangement links TRBV10-3 to TRBJ1-2; D unresolved. CDR3 length: 13 amino acids. V was cut by 6 bases and J by 2 bases, with 10 bases left in between. CDR1 is ENHRY and CDR2 is SYGVKD in the germline V gene. The CDR3 bases are TGTGCCATCAGCCCGGACGGGAACTATGGCTACACCTTC. Amino acid sequence: CAISPDGNYGYTF.

The rearrangement joins TRBV9 to TRBJ1-2; maybe TRBD1 (5 bases). This CDR3 comprises 15 residues. Trimming removed 4 bases at V and 2 bases at J, with 15 bases between. Germline CDR1 reads SGDLS; CDR2 reads YYNGEE. CDR3 amino acids: CASSQDPDSNYGYTF. In nucleotides, the CDR3 is TGTGCCAGCAGCCAAGATCCCGACAGCAACTATGGCTACACCTTC.

This clonotype was observed at least ten times. This chain connects TRBV19 to TRBJ1-1, with TRBD1 identical over 8 bases. CDR1 and CDR2 from the germline V gene are LNHDA and SQIVND (reference sequence). Trimming cost V 1 base and J 3 bases; bases outside gene matches: 7. The CDR3 has 16 amino acids. The CDR3 bases are TGTGCCAGTAGTATAGGTGGGACAGGAATCCACACTGAAGCTTTCTTT. Translating gives CASSIGGTGIHTEAFF.